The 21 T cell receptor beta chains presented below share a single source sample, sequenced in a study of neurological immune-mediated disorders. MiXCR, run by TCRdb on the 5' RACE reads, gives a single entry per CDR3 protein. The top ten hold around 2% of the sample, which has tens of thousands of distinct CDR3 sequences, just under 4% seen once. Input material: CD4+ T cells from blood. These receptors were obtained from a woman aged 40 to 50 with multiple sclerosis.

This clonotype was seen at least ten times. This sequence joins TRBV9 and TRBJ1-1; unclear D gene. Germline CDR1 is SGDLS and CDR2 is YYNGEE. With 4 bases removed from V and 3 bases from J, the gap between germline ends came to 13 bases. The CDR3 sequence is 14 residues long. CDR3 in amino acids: CASSPSPGYTEAFF. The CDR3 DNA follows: TGTGCCAGCAGCCCCTCCCCGGGTTACACTGAAGCTTTCTTT. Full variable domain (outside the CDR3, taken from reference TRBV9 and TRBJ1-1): DSGVTQTPKHLITATGQRVTLRCSPRSGDLSVYWYQQSLDQGLQFLIQYYNGEERAKGNILERFSAQQFPDLHSELNLSSLELGDSALYFCASSPSPGYTEAFFGQGTRLTVV.

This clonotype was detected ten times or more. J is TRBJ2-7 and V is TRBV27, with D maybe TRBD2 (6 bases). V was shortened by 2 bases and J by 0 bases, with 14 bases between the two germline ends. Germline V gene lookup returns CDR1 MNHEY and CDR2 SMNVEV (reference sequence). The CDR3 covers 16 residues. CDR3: CASSLGLATSSYEQYF. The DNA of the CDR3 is TGTGCCAGCAGTTTAGGGCTAGCGACGAGCTCCTACGAGCAGTACTTC.

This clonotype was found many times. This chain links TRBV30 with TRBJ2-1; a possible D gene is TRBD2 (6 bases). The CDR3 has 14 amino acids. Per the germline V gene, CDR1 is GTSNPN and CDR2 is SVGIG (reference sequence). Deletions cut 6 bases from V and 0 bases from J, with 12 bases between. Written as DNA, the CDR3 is TGTGCCTGTAGACACGGGAGCTCCTACAATGAGCAGTTCTTC. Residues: CACRHGSSYNEQFF. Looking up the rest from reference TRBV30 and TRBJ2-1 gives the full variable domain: SQTIHQWPATLVQPVGSPLSLECTVEGTSNPNLYWYRQAAGRGLQLLFYSVGIGQISSEVPQNLSASRPQDRQFILSSKKLLLSDSGFYLCACRHGSSYNEQFFGPGTRLTVL.

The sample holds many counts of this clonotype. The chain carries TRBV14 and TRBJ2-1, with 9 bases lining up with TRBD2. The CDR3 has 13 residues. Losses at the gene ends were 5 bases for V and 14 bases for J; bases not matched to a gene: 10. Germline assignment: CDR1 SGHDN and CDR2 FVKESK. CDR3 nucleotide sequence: TGTGCCAGCAGCTTTAGAGAGCGGGGGGCCGAGTTCTTC. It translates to CASSFRERGAEFF.

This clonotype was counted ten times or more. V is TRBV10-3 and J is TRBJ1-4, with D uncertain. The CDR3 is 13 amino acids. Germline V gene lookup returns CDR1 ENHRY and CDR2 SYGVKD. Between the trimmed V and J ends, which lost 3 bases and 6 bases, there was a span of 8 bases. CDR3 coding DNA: TGTGCCATCAGTGAAAAGGGATATGAAAAACTGTTTTTT. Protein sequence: CAISEKGYEKLFF.

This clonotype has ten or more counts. DNA of the CDR3: TGTGCCAGCAGCCAACCAGGGGACATTCAGTACTTC. It yields the protein CASSQPGDIQYF. The V and J genes are TRBV5-5 and TRBJ2-4, with D possibly matching TRBD1 (6 bases). Trimming shortened V by 4 bases and J by 8 bases, and 10 bases separated the two germline ends. CDR1 is SGHKS and CDR2 is YYEKEE in the germline V gene (reference sequence). The CDR3 runs 12 residues.

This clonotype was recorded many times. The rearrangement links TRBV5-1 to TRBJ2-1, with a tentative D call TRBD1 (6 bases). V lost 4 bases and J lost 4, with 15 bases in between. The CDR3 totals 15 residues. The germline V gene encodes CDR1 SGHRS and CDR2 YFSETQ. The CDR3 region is CASSHYDRSYNEQFF. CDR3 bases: TGCGCCAGCAGCCACTACGACAGGTCGTACAATGAGCAGTTCTTC. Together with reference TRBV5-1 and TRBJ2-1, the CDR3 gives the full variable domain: KAGVTQTPRYLIKTRGQQVTLSCSPISGHRSVSWYQQTPGQGLQFLFEYFSETQRNKGNFPGRFSGRQFSNSRSEMNVSTLELGDSALYLCASSHYDRSYNEQFFGPGTRLTVL.

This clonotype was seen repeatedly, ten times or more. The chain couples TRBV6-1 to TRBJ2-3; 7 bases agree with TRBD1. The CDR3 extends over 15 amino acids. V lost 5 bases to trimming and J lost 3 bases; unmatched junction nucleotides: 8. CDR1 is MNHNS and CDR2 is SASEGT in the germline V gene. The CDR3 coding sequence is TGTGCCAGCAGTTTACAGGGGCTCGAGACAGATACGCAGTATTTT. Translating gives CASSLQGLETDTQYF.

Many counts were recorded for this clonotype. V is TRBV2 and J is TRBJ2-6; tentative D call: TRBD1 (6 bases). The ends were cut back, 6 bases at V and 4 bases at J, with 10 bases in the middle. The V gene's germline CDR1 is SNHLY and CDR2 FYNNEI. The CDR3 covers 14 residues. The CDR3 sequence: CASRTGSGANVLTF. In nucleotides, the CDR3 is TGTGCCAGCAGAACAGGGAGCGGGGCCAACGTCCTGACTTTC.

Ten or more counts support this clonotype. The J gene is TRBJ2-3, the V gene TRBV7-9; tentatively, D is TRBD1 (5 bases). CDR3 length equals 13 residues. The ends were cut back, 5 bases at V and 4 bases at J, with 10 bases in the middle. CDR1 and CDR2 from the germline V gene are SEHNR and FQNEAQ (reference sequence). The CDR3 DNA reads TGTGCCAGCAGCATAGACAGTTCAGATACGCAGTATTTT. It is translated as CASSIDSSDTQYF.

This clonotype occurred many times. In DNA form, the CDR3 reads TGCGCCAGCAGTGACCCGGTGCACGGCACTAATGAAAAACTGTTTTTT. It specifies CASSDPVHGTNEKLFF. The chain recombines TRBV4-1 with TRBJ1-4, with D unclear. Germline CDR1 and CDR2: MGHRA and YSYEKL. Between the trimmed V and J ends, which lost 6 bases and 2 bases, there was a span of 16 bases. This CDR3 is 16 amino acids long.

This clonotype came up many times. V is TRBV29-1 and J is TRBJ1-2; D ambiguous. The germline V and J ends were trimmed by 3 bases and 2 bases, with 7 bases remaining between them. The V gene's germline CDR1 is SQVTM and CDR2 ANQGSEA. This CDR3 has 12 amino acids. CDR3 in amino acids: CSVDVYNYGYTF. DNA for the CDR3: TGCAGCGTTGATGTCTACAACTATGGCTACACCTTC.

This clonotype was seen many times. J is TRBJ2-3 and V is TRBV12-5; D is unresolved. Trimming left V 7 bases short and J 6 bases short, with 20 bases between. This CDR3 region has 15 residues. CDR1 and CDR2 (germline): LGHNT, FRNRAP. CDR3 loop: CASAKGLSEHDTQYF. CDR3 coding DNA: TGTGCTAGTGCCAAGGGCCTCAGCGAACATGATACGCAGTATTTT.

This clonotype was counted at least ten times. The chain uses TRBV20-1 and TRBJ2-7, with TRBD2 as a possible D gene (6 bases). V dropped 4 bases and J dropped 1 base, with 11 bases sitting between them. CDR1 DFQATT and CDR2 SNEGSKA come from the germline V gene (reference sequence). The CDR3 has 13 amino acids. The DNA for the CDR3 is TGCAGTGCTAATCCCGGGGGTTCCTACGAGCAGTACTTC. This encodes CSANPGGSYEQYF.

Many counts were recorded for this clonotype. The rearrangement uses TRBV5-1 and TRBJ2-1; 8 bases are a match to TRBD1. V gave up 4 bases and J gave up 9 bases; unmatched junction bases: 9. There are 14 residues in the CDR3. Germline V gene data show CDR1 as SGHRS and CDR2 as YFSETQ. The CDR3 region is CASSEPGQEGEQFF. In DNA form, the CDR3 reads TGCGCCAGCAGCGAACCGGGACAGGAGGGTGAGCAGTTCTTC.

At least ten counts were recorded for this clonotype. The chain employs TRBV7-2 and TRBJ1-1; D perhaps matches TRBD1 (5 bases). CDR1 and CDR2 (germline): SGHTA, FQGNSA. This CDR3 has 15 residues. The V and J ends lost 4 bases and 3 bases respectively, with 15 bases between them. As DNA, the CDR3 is TGTGCCAGCAGCTACCCTCAGCGGGGGGACACTGAAGCTTTCTTT. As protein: CASSYPQRGDTEAFF.

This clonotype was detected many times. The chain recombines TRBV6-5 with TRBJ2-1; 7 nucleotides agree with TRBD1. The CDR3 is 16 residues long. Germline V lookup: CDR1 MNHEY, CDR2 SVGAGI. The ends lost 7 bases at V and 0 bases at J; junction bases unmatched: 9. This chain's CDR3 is CASKRVPGGSYNEQFF. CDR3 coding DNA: TGTGCCAGCAAACGTGTCCCAGGGGGCTCCTACAATGAGCAGTTCTTC.

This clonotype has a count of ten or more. DNA for the CDR3: TGTGCCAGCAGCCAAGATGCGGGTAATGAGCAGTTCTTC. The encoded protein is CASSQDAGNEQFF. This chain links TRBV4-2 with TRBJ2-1; D possibly corresponds to TRBD2 (5 bases). The V and J ends lost 0 bases and 7 bases respectively, with 7 bases between them. This CDR3 has 13 residues. From germline, CDR1 is LGHNA and CDR2 YNFKEQ.

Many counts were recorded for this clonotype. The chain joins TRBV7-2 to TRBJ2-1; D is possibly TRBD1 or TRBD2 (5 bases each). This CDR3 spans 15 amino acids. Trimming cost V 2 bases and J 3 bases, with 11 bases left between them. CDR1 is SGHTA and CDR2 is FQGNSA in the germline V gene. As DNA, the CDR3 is TGTGCCAGCAGCTTATCAGGGACCCTCTACAATGAGCAGTTCTTC. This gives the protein CASSLSGTLYNEQFF.

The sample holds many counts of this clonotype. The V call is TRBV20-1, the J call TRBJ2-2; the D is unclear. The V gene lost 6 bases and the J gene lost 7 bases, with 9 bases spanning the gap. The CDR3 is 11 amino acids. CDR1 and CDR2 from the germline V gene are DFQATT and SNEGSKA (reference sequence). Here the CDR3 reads CSATENGELFF. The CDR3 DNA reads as TGCAGTGCCACAGAGAACGGGGAGCTGTTTTTT.

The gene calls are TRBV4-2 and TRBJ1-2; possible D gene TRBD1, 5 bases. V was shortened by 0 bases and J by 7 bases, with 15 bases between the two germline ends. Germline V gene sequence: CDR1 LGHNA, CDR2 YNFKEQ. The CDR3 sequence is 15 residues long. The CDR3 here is CASSQESRAWSGYTF. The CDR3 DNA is TGTGCCAGCAGCCAAGAAAGCAGGGCGTGGAGTGGCTACACCTTC.